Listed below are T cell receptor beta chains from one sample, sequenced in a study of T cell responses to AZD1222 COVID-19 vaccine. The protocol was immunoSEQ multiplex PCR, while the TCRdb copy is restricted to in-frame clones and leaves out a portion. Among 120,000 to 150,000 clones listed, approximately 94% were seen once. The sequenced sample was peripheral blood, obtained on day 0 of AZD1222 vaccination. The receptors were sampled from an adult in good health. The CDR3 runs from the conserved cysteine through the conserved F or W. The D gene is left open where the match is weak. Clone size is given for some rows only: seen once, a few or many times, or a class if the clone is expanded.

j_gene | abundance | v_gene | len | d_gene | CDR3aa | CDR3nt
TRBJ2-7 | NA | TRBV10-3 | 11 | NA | CAISESVEQYF | TGTGCCATCAGTGAGTCAGTCGAGCAGTACTTC
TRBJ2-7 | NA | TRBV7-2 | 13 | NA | CASSQRTAIEQYF | TGTGCCAGCAGCCAAAGGACAGCCATCGAGCAGTACTTC
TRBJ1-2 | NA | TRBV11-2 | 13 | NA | CASSARLHQGYTF | TGTGCCAGCAGCGCCCGACTTCACCAGGGCTACACCTTC
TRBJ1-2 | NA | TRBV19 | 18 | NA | CASSIDSITGTSIYGYTF | TGTGCCAGTAGTATAGATTCAATAACAGGGACTTCGATCTATGGCTACACCTTC
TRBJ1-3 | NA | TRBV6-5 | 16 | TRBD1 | CASSYSQGVSGNTIYF | TGTGCCAGCAGTTACTCGCAGGGGGTCTCTGGAAACACCATATATTTT
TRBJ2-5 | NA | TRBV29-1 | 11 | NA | CSVVHGETQYF | TGCAGCGTTGTACATGGGGAGACCCAGTACTTC
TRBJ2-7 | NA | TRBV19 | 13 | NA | CASSIDLQREQYF | TGTGCCAGTAGTATAGATCTTCAGCGCGAGCAGTACTTC
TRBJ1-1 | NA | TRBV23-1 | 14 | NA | CASYQVVRNTEAFF | TGCGCCAGCTATCAGGTAGTCCGGAACACTGAAGCTTTCTTT
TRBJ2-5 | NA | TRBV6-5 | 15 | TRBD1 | CASSWGTGDIETQYF | TGTGCCAGCAGTTGGGGGACAGGGGATATAGAGACCCAGTACTTC
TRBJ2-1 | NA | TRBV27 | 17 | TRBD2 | CASLSSGRALGFNEQFF | TGTGCCAGCCTAAGTAGCGGGAGGGCCCTCGGATTTAATGAGCAGTTCTTC
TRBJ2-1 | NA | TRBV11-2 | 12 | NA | CASSFRALEQFF | TGTGCCAGCAGCTTCCGGGCCTTGGAGCAGTTCTTC
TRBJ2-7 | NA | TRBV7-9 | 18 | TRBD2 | CASSSPLIAGDSSAEQYF | TGTGCCAGCAGCTCGCCGTTAATAGCGGGAGATTCCTCGGCCGAGCAGTACTTC
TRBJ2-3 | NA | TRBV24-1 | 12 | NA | CATSDQRDTQYF | TGTGCCACCAGTGACCAACGGGACACGCAGTATTTT
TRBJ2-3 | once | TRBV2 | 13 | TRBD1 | CASRVRGRDTQYF | TGTGCCAGCAGGGTCAGGGGGCGGGATACGCAGTATTTT
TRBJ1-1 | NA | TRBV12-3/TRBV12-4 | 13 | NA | CASRGPYRTEAFF | TGTGCCAGCAGGGGGCCGTACCGCACTGAAGCTTTCTTT
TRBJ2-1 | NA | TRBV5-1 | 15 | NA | CASSLGDADYNEQFF | TGCGCCAGCAGCTTAGGGGACGCCGACTACAATGAGCAGTTCTTC
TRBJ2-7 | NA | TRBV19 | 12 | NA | CASSIPRGEQYF | TGTGCCAGTAGTATCCCCCGGGGCGAGCAGTACTTC
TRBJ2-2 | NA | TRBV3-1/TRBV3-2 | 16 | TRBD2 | CASSHLRGGLFGELFF | TGTGCCAGCAGCCACCTGCGGGGGGGCTTATTCGGGGAGCTGTTTTTT
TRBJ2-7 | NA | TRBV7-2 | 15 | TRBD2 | CASRMGLAGYYEQYF | TGTGCCAGCAGGATGGGGCTAGCGGGATACTACGAGCAGTACTTC
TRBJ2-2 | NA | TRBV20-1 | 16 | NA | CSASPDRGGATGELFF | TGCAGTGCTAGTCCCGACAGGGGAGGGGCCACCGGGGAGCTGTTTTTT
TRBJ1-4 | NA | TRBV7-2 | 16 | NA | CASSLVSPGGNEKLFF | TGTGCCAGCAGCTTAGTGTCGCCTGGGGGTAATGAAAAACTGTTTTTT
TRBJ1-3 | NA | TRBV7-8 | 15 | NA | CASSPDEWYGNTIYF | TGTGCCAGCAGCCCGGACGAGTGGTATGGAAACACCATATATTTT
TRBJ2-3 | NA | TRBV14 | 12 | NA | CASSQEGRPQYF | TGTGCCAGCAGCCAAGAGGGCAGGCCGCAGTATTTT
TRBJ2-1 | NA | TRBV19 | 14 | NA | CASSGGIYYNEQFF | TGTGCCAGTAGCGGCGGTATCTACTACAATGAGCAGTTCTTC
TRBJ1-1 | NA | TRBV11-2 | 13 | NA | CASTLAGDTEAFF | TGTGCCTCCACCTTGGCCGGGGACACTGAAGCTTTCTTT
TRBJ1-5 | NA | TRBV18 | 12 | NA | CASSNPNQPQHF | TGTGCCAGCTCAAATCCCAATCAGCCCCAGCATTTT
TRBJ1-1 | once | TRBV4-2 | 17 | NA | CASSQERQAPRNTEAFF | TGTGCCAGCAGCCAAGAGCGACAGGCCCCCCGGAACACTGAAGCTTTCTTT
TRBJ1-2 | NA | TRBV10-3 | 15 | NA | CAISESTVPNWGYTF | TGTGCCATCAGTGAGTCAACAGTACCTAATTGGGGCTACACCTTC
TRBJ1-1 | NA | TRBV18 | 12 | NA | CASSSGSDRAFF | TGTGCCAGCTCCTCAGGGTCCGACAGGGCTTTCTTT
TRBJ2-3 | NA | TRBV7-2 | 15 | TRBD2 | CASSPRGGRTDTQYF | TGTGCCAGCAGTCCCCGGGGAGGGAGGACAGATACGCAGTATTTT
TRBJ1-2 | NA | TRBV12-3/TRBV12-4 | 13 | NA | CASSFGGYVGYTF | TGTGCCAGCAGTTTCGGGGGATATGTGGGCTACACCTTC
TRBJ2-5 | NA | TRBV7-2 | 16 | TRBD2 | CASSFMGLAGEETQYF | TGTGCCAGCAGCTTCATGGGACTAGCGGGGGAAGAGACCCAGTACTTC
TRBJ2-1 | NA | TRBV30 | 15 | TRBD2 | CAWPYPGLAYNEQFF | TGTGCCTGGCCCTATCCGGGACTAGCCTACAATGAGCAGTTCTTC
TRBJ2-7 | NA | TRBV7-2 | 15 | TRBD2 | CASSLIGGISYEQYF | TGTGCCAGCAGCTTGATCGGGGGGATCTCCTACGAGCAGTACTTC
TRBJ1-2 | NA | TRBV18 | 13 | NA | CASSATGSYGYTF | TGTGCCAGCTCAGCAACAGGGAGCTATGGCTACACCTTC
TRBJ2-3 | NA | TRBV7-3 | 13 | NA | CASSLSGGDTQYF | TGTGCCAGCAGCTTAAGTGGGGGGGATACGCAGTATTTT
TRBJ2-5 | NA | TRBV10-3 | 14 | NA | CAISERRGRETQYF | TGTGCCATCAGTGAGAGGAGGGGTCGAGAGACCCAGTACTTC
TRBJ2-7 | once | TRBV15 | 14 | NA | CATSRDLQGDEQYF | TGTGCCACCAGCAGAGATTTACAAGGGGACGAGCAGTACTTC
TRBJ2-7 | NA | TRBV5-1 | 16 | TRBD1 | CASSPPDGTGAGEQYF | TGCGCCAGCAGCCCACCCGACGGGACAGGGGCAGGAGAGCAGTACTTC
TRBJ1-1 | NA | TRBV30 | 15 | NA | CAWSVHQGRKSEAFF | TGTGCCTGGAGTGTACACCAGGGACGGAAGAGTGAAGCTTTCTTT
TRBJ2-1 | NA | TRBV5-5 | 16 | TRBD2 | CASSWGLADSHNEQFF | TGTGCCAGCAGCTGGGGTCTAGCGGACTCTCACAATGAGCAGTTCTTC
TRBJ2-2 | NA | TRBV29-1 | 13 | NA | CSVEVEGTGELFF | TGCAGCGTTGAAGTTGAAGGCACCGGGGAGCTGTTTTTT
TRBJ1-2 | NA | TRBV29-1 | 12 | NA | CSVGDFTAGYTF | TGCAGCGTTGGCGACTTCACGGCGGGCTACACCTTC
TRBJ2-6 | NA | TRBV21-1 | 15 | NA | CAPKRRISGANVLTF | TGTGCCCCTAAGCGAAGGATCTCTGGGGCCAACGTCCTGACTTTC
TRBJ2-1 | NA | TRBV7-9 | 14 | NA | CASSPPRAVTSMFF | TGTGCCAGCAGCCCACCGAGGGCCGTGACGTCGATGTTCTTC
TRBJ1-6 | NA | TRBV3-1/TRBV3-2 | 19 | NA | CASSQEVKGPSSYNSPLHF | TGTGCCAGCAGCCAAGAGGTTAAGGGCCCGAGCTCCTATAATTCACCCCTCCACTTT
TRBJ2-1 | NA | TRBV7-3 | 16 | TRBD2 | CASSLAGTSRHNEQFF | TGTGCCAGCAGCTTAGCCGGGACTAGCAGGCACAATGAGCAGTTCTTC
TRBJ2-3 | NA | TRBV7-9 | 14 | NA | CASSTADRTDTQYF | TGTGCCAGCAGCACCGCCGACAGGACAGATACGCAGTATTTT
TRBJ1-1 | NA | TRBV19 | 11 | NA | CASSGQGEAFF | TGTGCCAGTAGTGGGCAGGGGGAAGCTTTCTTT
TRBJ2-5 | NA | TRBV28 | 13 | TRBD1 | CASSPTGEETQYF | TGTGCCAGCAGTCCCACAGGGGAAGAGACCCAGTACTTC
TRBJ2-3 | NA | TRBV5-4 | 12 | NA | CASSISTDTQYF | TGTGCCAGCAGTATTAGCACAGATACGCAGTATTTT
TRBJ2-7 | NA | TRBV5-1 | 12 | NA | CASSFQGPEQYF | TGCGCCAGCAGTTTCCAGGGCCCCGAGCAGTACTTC
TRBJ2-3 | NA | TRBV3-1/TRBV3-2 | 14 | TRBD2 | CASSVTSPPDTQYF | TGTGCCAGCAGCGTGACTAGCCCCCCAGATACGCAGTATTTT
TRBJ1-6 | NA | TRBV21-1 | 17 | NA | CASSKVYPDRGNSPLHF | TGTGCCAGCAGCAAAGTATACCCGGACAGGGGTAATTCACCCCTCCACTTT
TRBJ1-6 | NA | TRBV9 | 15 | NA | CASSVAEGYNSPLHF | TGTGCCAGCAGCGTAGCGGAGGGCTATAATTCACCCCTCCACTTT
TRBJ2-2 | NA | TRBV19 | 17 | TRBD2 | CASSIGLAGGRTGELFF | TGTGCCAGTAGTATAGGACTAGCGGGGGGAAGGACCGGGGAGCTGTTTTTT